This is a list of T cell receptor beta chains from one sample in a study of T cells after yellow fever vaccination. Using its own MiXCR run on the 5' RACE reads, TCRdb lists one record per CDR3 protein. The sample yields 180,000 or so distinct CDR3 sequences, about 10% seen once. The input for sequencing was CD8+ T cells sorted from PBMCs, taken 15 days after the yellow fever booster vaccination. These receptors all come from a man aged 18 to 30 who received the YFV17D yellow fever vaccine. Each CDR3 is given with its conserved first and last residue. Each record gives: J gene, clone size, V gene, CDR3 length, D gene, CDR3 DNA, CDR3 protein. A D gene is named only where the DNA matches it firmly. Clone size is not always given. Where it is, it says once, few, many or a class for expanded clones.

TRBJ2-7 NA TRBV7-2 15 NA TGTGCCAGCAGCCTTGGCCCGGGACAAAACTACGAGCAGTACTTC CASSLGPGQNYEQYF
TRBJ2-3 NA TRBV20-1 13 NA TGCAGTGCTAAAGCATCTAGCACAGATACGCAGTATTTT CSAKASSTDTQYF
TRBJ2-7 NA TRBV7-9 13 TRBD1 TGTGCCAGCAGCTATAGACAGGGTGCCGAGCAGTACTTC CASSYRQGAEQYF
TRBJ2-1 NA TRBV20-1 13 TRBD1 TGCAGTGCCACGGACAGGGAGCCAAATGAGCAGTTCTTC CSATDREPNEQFF
TRBJ2-7 many TRBV4-3 14 NA TGCGCCAGCAGCCAAGATCTTGGAGACTACGAGCAGTACTTC CASSQDLGDYEQYF
TRBJ1-1 many TRBV7-9 15 NA TGTGCCAGCAGCTTAGATACGGGACCCGACACTGAAGCTTTCTTT CASSLDTGPDTEAFF
TRBJ2-5 many TRBV4-1 18 TRBD2 TGCGCCAGCAGCCAACTCCCTCCGGGACTAGCGGGGGTGGAGACCCAGTACTTC CASSQLPPGLAGVETQYF
TRBJ2-7 NA TRBV9 13 NA TGTGCCAGCAGCGCAGAGGGTCCCTACGAGCAGTACTTC CASSAEGPYEQYF
TRBJ1-2 few TRBV5-6 14 TRBD1 TGTGCCAGCTTTGGACAGGGGGCTAACTATGGCTACACCTTC CASFGQGANYGYTF
TRBJ2-7 many TRBV11-2 18 NA TGTGCCAGCAGCCTCGATAATCATACGGGGTTGATCTCCTACGAGCAGTACTTC CASSLDNHTGLISYEQYF